A selection of T cell receptor beta chains follows, all from one sample in a study of shared clonotypes between healthy human individuals. TCRdb's table, derived via immunoSEQ multiplex PCR, lists solely in-frame clones and lacks some. The sample yields roughly 2,000,000 clones, around 93% seen once. The sequencing input was naive CD8+ T cells from PBMCs. Source of these receptors: a man aged 18-30 years in good health. Some clones in this sample may be carry-over from other donors' samples. The CDR3 runs from the conserved cysteine through the conserved F or W. Each record gives: V gene, J gene, D gene, clone size, CDR3 protein, CDR3 DNA. A D gene is named only where the DNA matches it firmly. The size field is filled for only some rows; it gives once, few, many or a size class.

TRBV4-1	TRBJ2-7	-	-	CASSQDAGGRVYEQYF	TGCGCCAGCAGCCAAGATGCCGGAGGCAGGGTCTACGAGCAGTACTTC
TRBV27	TRBJ2-1	-	-	CASSSPLDNEQFF	TGTGCCAGCAGTTCGCCCTTGGACAATGAGCAGTTCTTC
TRBV2	TRBJ2-5	-	-	CASLQDPGETQYF	TGTGCCAGCCTGCAGGACCCTGGAGAGACCCAGTACTTC
TRBV21-1	TRBJ1-1	-	-	CASSKDGTLNTEAFF	TGTGCCAGCAGCAAAGATGGGACACTGAACACTGAAGCTTTCTTT
TRBV14	TRBJ2-7	TRBD1	-	CASSLSQGLEQYF	TGTGCCAGCAGCCTCTCACAGGGGCTCGAGCAGTACTTC
TRBV27	TRBJ2-7	TRBD1	-	CASRPRTGIYEQYF	TGTGCCAGCAGACCCCGGACAGGGATCTACGAGCAGTACTTC
TRBV27	TRBJ2-1	-	-	CASNWRSSYNEQFF	TGTGCCAGCAATTGGCGAAGCTCCTACAATGAGCAGTTCTTC
TRBV6-5	TRBJ1-1	-	-	CASRRYVGNTEAFF	TGTGCCAGCAGAAGGTACGTCGGGAACACTGAAGCTTTCTTT
TRBV7-9	TRBJ2-7	-	once	CASSSPQGYEQYF	TGTGCCAGCAGCTCCCCCCAGGGCTACGAGCAGTACTTC
TRBV11-3	TRBJ2-2	-	once	CASSLRRTGELFF	TGTGCCAGCAGCTTACGAAGGACCGGGGAGCTGTTTTTT
TRBV6-5	TRBJ2-7	TRBD1	-	CASSYAGGGYEQYF	TGTGCCAGCAGTTACGCAGGGGGCGGGTACGAGCAGTACTTC
TRBV6-1	TRBJ2-7	-	once	CATKPVGSSYEQYF	TGTGCCACCAAACCAGTCGGTTCCTCCTACGAGCAGTACTTC
TRBV25-1	TRBJ1-2	-	-	CASSPGQGTNYGYTF	TGTGCCAGCAGTCCCGGACAAGGGACTAACTATGGCTACACCTTC
TRBV28	TRBJ2-3	TRBD2	-	CASSLLGGRKSDTQYF	TGTGCCAGCAGTTTATTGGGAGGGAGAAAGTCGGATACGCAGTATTTT